This is a list of T cell receptor beta chains from one sample in a study of T cell changes during pregnancy in multiple sclerosis. The protocol was immunoSEQ multiplex PCR, while the TCRdb copy is restricted to in-frame clones and leaves out a portion. The sample lists about 72,000 clones; 90% to 95% were seen once. The sample here was peripheral blood, taken in the third trimester of pregnancy. The receptors stem from a female donor in good health, enrolled as a control in a pregnancy study. The CDR3 runs from the conserved cysteine through the conserved F or W. Each record gives: CDR3 DNA, CDR3 protein, V gene, clone size, D gene, CDR3 length, J gene. A D gene is named only where the DNA matches it firmly. Rows give clone size only sometimes, using once, few, many, or a class for an expanded clone.

DNA: TGTGCCAGCAGCGCGGGACTAGCCACAGATACGCAGTATTTT
CDR3: CASSAGLATDTQYF
V: TRBV6-1
size: -
D: TRBD2
length: 14
J: TRBJ2-3

DNA: TGTGCCAGCAGACGCAAGACTAGCGGGGCCCCTTATACGCAGTATTTT
CDR3: CASRRKTSGAPYTQYF
V: TRBV7-2
size: -
D: TRBD2
length: 16
J: TRBJ2-3

DNA: TGTGCCAGCAGTCCTGGCACAAACACTGAAGCTTTCTTT
CDR3: CASSPGTNTEAFF
V: TRBV25-1
size: -
D: -
length: 13
J: TRBJ1-1

DNA: TGTGCCAGCAGGTTCAGGGAGGAATGGACTGAAGCTTTCTTT
CDR3: CASRFREEWTEAFF
V: TRBV27
size: -
D: -
length: 14
J: TRBJ1-1

DNA: TGTGCCAGCAGCTTCGCAACCGGGAGCTCCTACGAGCAGTACTTC
CDR3: CASSFATGSSYEQYF
V: TRBV7-9
size: -
D: -
length: 15
J: TRBJ2-7

DNA: TGTGCCATCGCGGCTGACCAAGAGACCCAGTACTTC
CDR3: CAIAADQETQYF
V: TRBV10-3
size: once
D: -
length: 12
J: TRBJ2-5

DNA: TGTGCCAGCAGCTTAGCACGTGGGCAGGGAAGAAACATTCAGTACTTC
CDR3: CASSLARGQGRNIQYF
V: TRBV7-9
size: -
D: -
length: 16
J: TRBJ2-4

DNA: TGTGCCAGCAGCTTCCCGGGACAGGGGGCCTCTACGATCGCCTACGAGCAGTACTTC
CDR3: CASSFPGQGASTIAYEQYF
V: TRBV7-8
size: -
D: TRBD1
length: 19
J: TRBJ2-7

DNA: TGCGCCAGCAGTGACCGGGGCAATCAGCCCCAGCATTTT
CDR3: CASSDRGNQPQHF
V: TRBV10-1
size: -
D: -
length: 13
J: TRBJ1-5

DNA: TGTGCCAGCAGCTTAGGCGAAAATTCACCCCTCCACTTT
CDR3: CASSLGENSPLHF
V: TRBV7-6
size: -
D: -
length: 13
J: TRBJ1-6

DNA: TGTGCCTGGAGTCCCCTCCCAGGGGGCGCGGGTTCACCCCTCCACTTT
CDR3: CAWSPLPGGAGSPLHF
V: TRBV30
size: -
D: TRBD1
length: 16
J: TRBJ1-6

DNA: TGTGCCAGCTCTAGGACAGCTAACTATGGCTACACCTTC
CDR3: CASSRTANYGYTF
V: TRBV7-2
size: few
D: -
length: 13
J: TRBJ1-2

DNA: TGTGCTAGCAGCTGGGGACTAGCGGACACAGATACGCAGTATTTT
CDR3: CASSWGLADTDTQYF
V: TRBV7-7
size: -
D: TRBD2
length: 15
J: TRBJ2-3

DNA: TGCGCCAGCAGACTCTCTGGACAGGGGGCGTTCACCGGGGAGCTGTTTTTT
CDR3: CASRLSGQGAFTGELFF
V: TRBV10-1
size: few
D: TRBD1
length: 17
J: TRBJ2-2

DNA: TGTGCCAGCAGCTTAGCGCGGGAGGTGGAGACCCAGTACTTC
CDR3: CASSLAREVETQYF
V: TRBV7-9
size: -
D: TRBD2
length: 14
J: TRBJ2-5

DNA: TGTGCCAGCAGCCGGACAGTCTACGAGCAGTACTTC
CDR3: CASSRTVYEQYF
V: TRBV6-5
size: -
D: -
length: 12
J: TRBJ2-7

DNA: TGTGCCAGCAGTTTACTGGACAGGGCGAACACCATATATTTT
CDR3: CASSLLDRANTIYF
V: TRBV28
size: -
D: TRBD1
length: 14
J: TRBJ1-3

DNA: TGTGCCAGCAGCCCACATACGTACGAGCAGTACTTC
CDR3: CASSPHTYEQYF
V: TRBV7-8
size: -
D: -
length: 12
J: TRBJ2-7

DNA: TGTGCCAGCAGCTTTACTTCGGCTAGCGGCTCCCCCTACGAGCAGTACTTC
CDR3: CASSFTSASGSPYEQYF
V: TRBV7-2
size: -
D: TRBD2
length: 17
J: TRBJ2-7

DNA: TGTGCCAGCTCCCCAACTAGCGGGGGCACAGATACGCAGTATTTT
CDR3: CASSPTSGGTDTQYF
V: TRBV18
size: few
D: TRBD2
length: 15
J: TRBJ2-3

DNA: TGTGCCAGTAGTATAGTTTCTAGCGAAACCTACGAGCAGTACTTC
CDR3: CASSIVSSETYEQYF
V: TRBV19
size: once
D: -
length: 15
J: TRBJ2-7

DNA: TGTGCCAGCTCACCACATCCGTCAGATACGCAGTATTTT
CDR3: CASSPHPSDTQYF
V: TRBV18
size: once
D: -
length: 13
J: TRBJ2-3

DNA: TGCGCCAGCAGTTATAGCCGGCGGGGAAACACTGAAGCTTTCTTT
CDR3: CASSYSRRGNTEAFF
V: TRBV10-2
size: -
D: -
length: 15
J: TRBJ1-1

DNA: TGTGCCTGGAGTCTAACAGGGCCATACGAGCAGTACTTC
CDR3: CAWSLTGPYEQYF
V: TRBV30
size: -
D: -
length: 13
J: TRBJ2-7

DNA: TGTGCCAGCACCACCCTCGGGGGGGGGTCTAGTGGCTACACCTTC
CDR3: CASTTLGGGSSGYTF
V: TRBV5-4
size: once
D: -
length: 15
J: TRBJ1-2

DNA: TGTGCCAGCAGCATAGCGGGGGGGCGACACAATGAGCAGTTCTTC
CDR3: CASSIAGGRHNEQFF
V: TRBV27
size: -
D: TRBD2
length: 15
J: TRBJ2-1

DNA: TGTGCCAGCTCACCACTCCGCGGAGAGGTCCGTTCCTTTTTT
CDR3: CASSPLRGEVRSFF
V: TRBV18
size: -
D: -
length: 14
J: TRBJ1-4

DNA: TGTGCCAGCAGTTCGGACAGGGTAGGACGCTACACCTTC
CDR3: CASSSDRVGRYTF
V: TRBV28
size: -
D: TRBD1
length: 13
J: TRBJ1-2

DNA: TGTGCCAGCAGCTTAGATGGTGGCAGAGATACGCAGTATTTT
CDR3: CASSLDGGRDTQYF
V: TRBV11-2
size: -
D: -
length: 14
J: TRBJ2-3

DNA: TGTGCCAGTAGTACTGTCCCGGGACATTCGGCACCCCTCCACTTT
CDR3: CASSTVPGHSAPLHF
V: TRBV19
size: -
D: -
length: 15
J: TRBJ1-6

DNA: TGTGCCAGTAGTACCCACAGGGCGGGGGACACTGAAGCTTTCTTT
CDR3: CASSTHRAGDTEAFF
V: TRBV19
size: -
D: -
length: 15
J: TRBJ1-1

DNA: TGTGCCAGCAAAACGGGGTATCGGGCTCAAGAGACCCAGTACTTC
CDR3: CASKTGYRAQETQYF
V: TRBV2
size: -
D: -
length: 15
J: TRBJ2-5